Shown below are 32 T cell receptor beta chains from a single sample sequenced in a study of T cells after yellow fever vaccination. MiXCR was run by TCRdb on the 5' RACE reads, yielding one entry per CDR3 protein. The table has 450,000 to 550,000 distinct CDR3 sequences, 20% to 25% seen once; the top ten hold roughly 16%. Here the sequenced sample was PBMCs, taken 21 days after the first yellow fever vaccination. The receptors come from a man between 18 and 35 years old who received the YFV17D yellow fever vaccine.

The chain employs TRBV29-1 and TRBJ2-3; 14 nucleotides align to TRBD2. J lost 0 bases, V lost 5 bases, and 13 bases had no gene match. The germline CDR1 and CDR2 sequences are SQVTM and ANQGSEA. CDR3 length equals 19 residues. CDR3 protein: CSVFGLAGGLSYSTDTQYF. DNA of the CDR3: TGCAGCGTTTTCGGACTAGCGGGGGGTCTCTCCTATAGCACAGATACGCAGTATTTT.

V and J are TRBV11-2 and TRBJ2-2; 8 bases are a match to TRBD2. Losses at the gene ends were 8 bases for V and 0 bases for J; bases not matched to a gene: 11. The CDR3 sequence is 17 residues long. Germline CDR1 is SGHAT and CDR2 is FQNNGV. This CDR3 reads CASRGASGFANTGELFF. CDR3 nucleotide sequence: TGTGCCAGCCGCGGGGCTAGCGGGTTCGCGAACACCGGGGAGCTGTTTTTT.

This clonotype turned up a few times. The chain couples TRBV4-3 to TRBJ2-7, with 12 bases that match TRBD1. The germline gives CDR1 LGHNA, CDR2 YSLEER. V dropped 3 bases and J dropped 4; count of bases not matched to a gene: 4. The CDR3 is 15 amino acids. As DNA, the CDR3 is TGCGCCAGCAGCCAGGGACAGGGGGCTATTTACGAGCAGTACTTC. Translation gives CASSQGQGAIYEQYF.

In this sample, this clonotype turned up a few times. V usage is TRBV7-2 and J usage is TRBJ2-3; 13 positions agree with TRBD2. The CDR3 has 16 residues. Trimming cost V 4 bases and J 3 bases; bases outside gene matches: 4. The germline V gene encodes CDR1 SGHTA and CDR2 FQGNSA. CDR3 residues: CASSSGTSGVTDTQYF. The CDR3 DNA is TGTGCCAGCAGCTCCGGGACTAGCGGGGTTACAGATACGCAGTATTTT.

In this sample, this clonotype turned up many times. The chain recombines TRBV7-2 with TRBJ2-6; D gene unclear. CDR1 and CDR2 from the germline V gene are SGHTA and FQGNSA. The CDR3 is made up of 14 amino acids. Trimming took off 0 bases at V and 2 bases at J, with 2 bases between the two ends. CDR3 sequence (DNA): TGTGCCAGCAGCTTAGCGACTGGGGCCAACGTCCTGACTTTC. Translating gives CASSLATGANVLTF.

This clonotype was observed a handful of times. The chain links TRBV18 to TRBJ2-7; D possibly corresponds to TRBD1 (5 bases). CDR1 is KGHSH and CDR2 is LQKENI in the germline V gene. Trimming took 1 base from V and 3 from J, leaving 13 bases between them. The CDR3 runs to 15 residues. The DNA for the CDR3 is TGTGCCAGCTCACCACGGCAGGGTTCTCTCTACGAGCAGTACTTC. It codes for CASSPRQGSLYEQYF.

This clonotype occurred a few times. A much larger clone differs from this one at a single base, so this may be a read error. V usage is TRBV6-2 or TRBV6-3 and J usage is TRBJ2-7; D perhaps matches TRBD2 (6 bases). Germline values: CDR1 MNHEY, CDR2 SVGEGT. CDR3 length equals 14 residues. The CDR3 DNA reads TGTGCCAGCACTTACTCGACTAGCTCCTACGAGCAGTACGTC. Protein sequence: CASTYSTSSYEQYV.

Notes on this clonotype: The junction shows a germline mismatch at one end, possibly a read error. The chain links TRBV9 to TRBJ2-1, with 8 bases lining up with TRBD2. From germline, CDR1 is SGDLS and CDR2 YYNGEE. The CDR3 totals 12 residues. The CDR3 DNA sequence: TGTGCCAGCAGCCCGGGGGGGGATTTGTTGTACTTC. Amino acids: CASSPGGDLLYF. The full variable domain, completed using reference TRBV9 and TRBJ2-1, is DSGVTQTPKHLITATGQRVTLRCSPRSGDLSVYWYQQSLDQGLQFLIQYYNGEERAKGNILERFSAQQFPDLHSELNLSSLELGDSALYFCASSPGGDLLYFGPGTRLTVL.

This clonotype was counted between two and nine times. The rearrangement uses TRBV20-1 and TRBJ2-5; tentative D call: TRBD2 (7 bases). CDR1 is DFQATT, CDR2 SNEGSKA, per germline (reference sequence). The CDR3 loop spans 13 amino acids. Trimming pared 1 base from V and 4 bases from J, leaving 10 bases between. The CDR3 sequence: CSARARGAETQYF. The DNA of the CDR3 is TGCAGTGCTAGAGCCCGGGGGGCAGAGACCCAGTACTTC.

This clonotype was seen repeatedly, ten times or more. The V call is TRBV12-3 or TRBV12-4, the J call TRBJ2-2; 9 bases are shared with TRBD2. CDR3 length: 15 residues. Losses at the gene ends were 1 base for V and 6 bases for J; bases not matched to a gene: 3. CDR3 nucleotide sequence: TGTGCCAGCAGTTTAGTTAGCGGGGGCGCCGGGGAGCTGTTTTTT. This codes for CASSLVSGGAGELFF.

This clonotype was seen more than once but under ten times. A much larger clone is a single base away; this may be a read error. The rearrangement joins TRBV12-3 or TRBV12-4 to TRBJ2-3; 9 positions agree with TRBD2. CDR3 size: 13 residues. In DNA form, the CDR3 reads TGTGTCAACGAGCGGGGGGCAGCAGATACGCAGTATTTT. Residues: CVNERGAADTQYF.

Only a few counts were recorded for this clonotype. The genes are TRBV20-1 and TRBJ1-2; D is perhaps TRBD1 (5 bases). V was cut by 3 bases and J by 3 bases, with 17 bases left in between. Germline V gene lookup returns CDR1 DFQATT and CDR2 SNEGSKA (reference sequence). CDR3 length equals 15 residues. CDR3: CSARSTGSLDYGYTF. The CDR3 region has the DNA TGCAGTGCTAGGAGCACAGGTAGTCTTGACTATGGCTACACCTTC.

J is TRBJ1-5 and V is TRBV6-2 or TRBV6-3, with 12 bases aligning to TRBD1. J gave up 2 bases and V 6 bases, and 8 bases lay outside the gene matches. This CDR3 is 17 amino acids long. Germline V CDR1 and CDR2: MNHEY, SVGEGT. This CDR3 reads CASSPGTGGRGNQPQHF. CDR3 DNA sequence: TGTGCCAGCAGCCCCGGGACAGGGGGCCGGGGCAATCAGCCCCAGCATTTT.

The V gene is TRBV6-5, the J gene TRBJ1-1; D ambiguous. Germline V gives CDR1 MNHEY, CDR2 SVGAGI. With 4 bases removed from V and 3 bases from J, the gap between germline ends came to 15 bases. The CDR3 is made up of 15 amino acids. The CDR3 region is CASSSGFRADTEAFF. In DNA, the CDR3 is TGTGCCAGCAGTTCTGGATTCCGGGCGGACACTGAAGCTTTCTTT.

This clonotype was picked up a small number of times. This sequence joins TRBV6-5 and TRBJ2-3; D unresolved. The V end was cut by 2 bases, the J end by 3 bases, with 6 bases between. The V gene's germline CDR1 is MNHEY and CDR2 SVGAGI. This CDR3 has 13 amino acids. The CDR3 DNA sequence: TGTGCCAGCAGTTACATTGGGACAGATACGCAGTATTTT. It is translated as CASSYIGTDTQYF.

This clonotype was detected a few times. The chain recombines TRBV7-8 with TRBJ2-2; D is unclear. The CDR3 length is 13 residues. V shed 5 bases and J shed 6 bases, with 10 bases lying between them. Per the germline V gene, CDR1 is SGHVS and CDR2 is FQNEAQ. The CDR3 spells CASSHVLSGELFF. The CDR3 region has the DNA TGTGCCAGCAGCCACGTACTTTCCGGGGAGCTGTTTTTT.

This clonotype appeared a few times. This chain uses TRBV15 with TRBJ2-3, with D uncertain. The CDR3 is 13 amino acids. V was clipped by 8 bases and J by 1 base, with 10 bases between them. Germline assignment: CDR1 LNHNV and CDR2 YYDKDF (reference sequence). The CDR3 loop is CATGVAGTDTQYF. CDR3 DNA: TGTGCCACCGGTGTCGCAGGCACAGATACGCAGTATTTT.

This clonotype came up a few times. The chain employs TRBV6-5 and TRBJ2-7, with TRBD1 identical over 10 bases. The junction had 4 bases not matched to a gene; V was cut back by 2 bases and J by 3 bases. The CDR3 runs 15 residues. CDR1 is MNHEY and CDR2 is SVGAGI in the germline V gene. CDR3 nucleotide sequence: TGTGCCAGCAGTTACGGGCGGACAGGGGGCTACGAGCAGTACTTC. This encodes CASSYGRTGGYEQYF.

The V call is TRBV7-2, the J call TRBJ2-1; 10 bases match TRBD1. V shed 2 bases and J 12 bases; nucleotides not matched to a gene: 16. This CDR3 contains 17 residues. Per the germline V gene, CDR1 is SGHTA and CDR2 is FQGNSA. CDR3 bases: TGTGCCAGCAGCTTACAACTCCGTAGGACAGGGGGATTAGTGCAGTTCTTC. This gives the protein CASSLQLRRTGGLVQFF. The full variable domain, with the rest looked up from reference TRBV7-2 and TRBJ2-1, is GAGVSQSPSNKVTEKGKDVELRCDPISGHTALYWYRQSLGQGLEFLIYFQGNSAPDKSGLPSDRFSAERTGGSVSTLTIQRTQQEDSAVYLCASSLQLRRTGGLVQFFGPGTRLTVL.

This clonotype was found a few times. This chain uses TRBV5-1 with TRBJ2-1; TRBD2 matches 7 bases. Germline CDR1 reads SGHRS; CDR2 reads YFSETQ. This CDR3 region has 16 residues. V was pared by 5 bases and J by 3 bases, with 11 bases of the junction left unmatched. CDR3 residues: CASRASGASNYNEQFF. The CDR3 coding sequence is TGCGCCAGCAGGGCGAGCGGGGCTTCGAACTACAATGAGCAGTTCTTC.

The chain couples TRBV7-2 to TRBJ1-2; a possible D gene is TRBD1 (5 bases). Trimming left V 5 bases short and J 0 bases short, with 19 bases between. The length of the CDR3 is 17 residues. Germline CDR1 and CDR2: SGHTA and FQGNSA. CDR3 protein: CASSTPGLPDSNYGYTF. CDR3 in DNA: TGTGCCAGCAGCACCCCGGGACTGCCTGACTCTAACTATGGCTACACCTTC. The full variable domain, with the rest looked up from reference TRBV7-2 and TRBJ1-2, is GAGVSQSPSNKVTEKGKDVELRCDPISGHTALYWYRQSLGQGLEFLIYFQGNSAPDKSGLPSDRFSAERTGGSVSTLTIQRTQQEDSAVYLCASSTPGLPDSNYGYTFGSGTRLTVV.

This clonotype was seen more than once but under ten times. The rearrangement joins TRBV3-1 to TRBJ1-4; no firm D call. Germline lookup yields CDR1 LGHDT and CDR2 YNNKEL (reference sequence). This CDR3 is built from 14 residues. V gave up 6 bases and J gave up 3 bases, with 11 bases separating them. The CDR3 region has the DNA TGTGCCAGCAGAAAGGGAGCGGCTAATGAAAAACTGTTTTTT. It translates to CASRKGAANEKLFF.

This chain joins TRBV7-8 and TRBJ2-5, with D perhaps matching TRBD1 or TRBD2 (5 bases each). Germline V gene sequence: CDR1 SGHVS, CDR2 FQNEAQ. Trimming pared 2 bases from V and 0 bases from J, leaving 16 bases between. The CDR3 totals 17 residues. The CDR3 nucleotides read TGTGCCAGCAGCTTATTTATTCGGGACGCGTACCAAGAGACCCAGTACTTC. Translated: CASSLFIRDAYQETQYF.

This clonotype has a handful of counts. Written as DNA, the CDR3 is TGCGCCAGCAGCCGTCAAAATAGCAATCAGCCCCAGCATTTT. It is translated as CASSRQNSNQPQHF. The V call is TRBV4-3, the J call TRBJ1-5; the D is unclear. Germline V gives CDR1 LGHNA, CDR2 YSLEER. The CDR3 is made up of 14 amino acids. With 4 bases removed from V and 0 bases from J, the gap between germline ends came to 7 bases.

The rearrangement uses TRBV4-2 and TRBJ2-2; tentatively, D is TRBD1 or TRBD2 (6 bases each). Trimming shortened V by 0 bases and J by 13 bases, and 12 bases separated the two germline ends. Germline-derived CDR1 and CDR2 are LGHNA and YNFKEQ. The CDR3 is 13 residues long. CDR3 sequence: CASSQEVGGGLFF. DNA of the CDR3: TGTGCCAGCAGCCAAGAGGTGGGGGGCGGGCTGTTTTTT.

This clonotype came up many times. The chain recombines TRBV7-3 with TRBJ2-1, with 9 nucleotides matching TRBD1. Germline assignment: CDR1 SGHTA and CDR2 FQGTGA. The V segment lost 5 bases and the J segment 5 bases; nucleotides outside the gene matches: 1. The CDR3 runs to 13 residues. The chain's CDR3 is CASSRTGDNEQFF. For the CDR3, the DNA is TGTGCCAGCAGCCGGACAGGGGACAATGAGCAGTTCTTC.

This chain connects TRBV5-1 to TRBJ2-3; D uncertain. Germline lookup yields CDR1 SGHRS and CDR2 YFSETQ. The V end lost 0 bases, the J end lost 5 bases, and 10 bases lay between the germline ends. This CDR3 has 14 amino acids. The CDR3 is CASSLDRAGDTQYF. As DNA, the CDR3 is TGCGCCAGCAGCTTGGATCGAGCAGGAGATACGCAGTATTTT.

This chain uses TRBV7-9 with TRBJ2-6, with D perhaps TRBD2 (6 bases). CDR1 is SEHNR and CDR2 is FQNEAQ in the germline V gene (reference sequence). V lost 1 base to trimming and J lost 0 bases, with 10 bases between them. There are 17 residues in the CDR3. Here the CDR3 reads CASSLDRGASGANVLTF. CDR3 in DNA: TGTGCCAGCAGCTTAGACCGCGGGGCCTCTGGGGCCAACGTCCTGACTTTC.

The gene calls are TRBV6-2 or TRBV6-3 and TRBJ2-3; 7 bases map to TRBD1. This CDR3 contains 15 residues. In germline, CDR1 is MNHEY, CDR2 SVGEGT. With V trimmed by 2 bases and J by 3 bases, 5 bases remained unmatched. The CDR3 protein is CASSYGDRDTDTQYF. Here the CDR3 DNA reads TGTGCCAGCAGTTACGGAGACAGGGATACAGATACGCAGTATTTT.

The genes are TRBV5-1 and TRBJ1-1, with 9 bases lining up with TRBD1. Germline CDR1 is SGHRS and CDR2 is YFSETQ. CDR3 length: 13 amino acids. The junction had 6 bases not matched to a gene; V was cut back by 4 bases and J by 8 bases. The CDR3 loop is CASSQPGTGEAFF. CDR3 in DNA: TGCGCCAGCAGCCAGCCCGGGACAGGGGAAGCTTTCTTT.

This clonotype was counted many times. V is TRBV20-1 and J is TRBJ2-5, with 7 bases aligning to TRBD1. Losses at the gene ends were 3 bases for V and 3 bases for J; bases not matched to a gene: 1. CDR3 length: 12 amino acids. CDR1 is DFQATT and CDR2 is SNEGSKA in the germline V gene (reference sequence). The CDR3 loop reads CSARTGKETQYF. Here the CDR3 DNA reads TGCAGTGCTAGGACAGGGAAAGAGACCCAGTACTTC.

Notes on this clonotype: A clone one base away is much larger, so this may be a read error. V and J are TRBV6-2 or TRBV6-3 and TRBJ1-2, with 8 bases identical to TRBD1. The junction had 3 bases not matched to a gene; V was cut back by 6 bases and J by 3 bases. There are 13 residues in the CDR3. CDR1 and CDR2 from the germline V gene are MNHEY and SVGEGT. The CDR3 DNA reads TGTGCCAGCAGGCCAGGGGGCGACTATGGCTACACCTTC. Its translation: CASRPGGDYGYTF.